The entry below describes one T cell receptor beta chain. Its antigen remains unknown. Every patient experienced relapse after autologous stem cell transplantation, and brentuximab vedotin exposure varied. The entry originates in a study of PD-1 blockade in classical Hodgkin lymphoma. The protocol was immunoSEQ multiplex PCR, while the TCRdb copy is restricted to in-frame clones and leaves out a portion. The repertoire has approximately 27,000 clones, over 75% of them found once; the top ten carry approximately 2.7%. Study observations and caveats: Before treatment, TCR diversity in newly diagnosed patients was reportedly lower than in healthy donors. A significant rise in TCR diversity by C4D1 was seen for CD4+ but not CD8+ cells.

The CDR3 consists of 13 residues. CDR1 is SGHDN, CDR2 FVKESK, per germline. V was pared by 1 base and J by 9 bases, with 11 bases between. This TCR derives from a human donor with classical Hodgkin lymphoma. This chain connects TRBV14 to TRBJ2-3; the D is unclear. This specimen was peripheral blood mononuclear cells (PBMCs), taken at baseline. CDR3: CASSQAGGGTQYF. DNA of the CDR3: TGTGCCAGCAGCCAAGCTGGTGGTGGAACGCAGTATTTT.